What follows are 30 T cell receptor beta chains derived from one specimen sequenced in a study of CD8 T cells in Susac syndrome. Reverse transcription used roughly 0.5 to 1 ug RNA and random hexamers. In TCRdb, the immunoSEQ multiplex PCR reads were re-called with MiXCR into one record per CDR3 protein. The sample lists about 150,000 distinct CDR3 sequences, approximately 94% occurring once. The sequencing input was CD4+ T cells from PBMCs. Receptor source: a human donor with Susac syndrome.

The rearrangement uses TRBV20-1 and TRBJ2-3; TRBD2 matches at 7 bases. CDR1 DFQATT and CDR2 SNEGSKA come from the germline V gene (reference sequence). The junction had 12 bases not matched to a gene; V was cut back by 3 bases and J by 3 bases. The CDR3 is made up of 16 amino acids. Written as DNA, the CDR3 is TGCAGTGCTAGCCCCCGGGACTATGGACCGACAGATACGCAGTATTTT. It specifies CSASPRDYGPTDTQYF.

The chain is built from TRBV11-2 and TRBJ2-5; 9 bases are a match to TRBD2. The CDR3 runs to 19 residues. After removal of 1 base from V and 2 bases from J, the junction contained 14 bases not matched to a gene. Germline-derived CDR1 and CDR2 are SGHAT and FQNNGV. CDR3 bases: TGTGCCAGCAGCTTAGGACTGACTAGCGGACTAACACAACAAGAGACCCAGTACTTC. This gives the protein CASSLGLTSGLTQQETQYF.

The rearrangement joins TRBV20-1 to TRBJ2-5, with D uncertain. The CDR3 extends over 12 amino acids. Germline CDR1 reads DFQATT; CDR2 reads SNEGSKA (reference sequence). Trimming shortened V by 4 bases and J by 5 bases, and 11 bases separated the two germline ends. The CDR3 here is CSANSAGETQYF. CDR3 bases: TGCAGTGCTAATAGTGCCGGGGAGACCCAGTACTTC.

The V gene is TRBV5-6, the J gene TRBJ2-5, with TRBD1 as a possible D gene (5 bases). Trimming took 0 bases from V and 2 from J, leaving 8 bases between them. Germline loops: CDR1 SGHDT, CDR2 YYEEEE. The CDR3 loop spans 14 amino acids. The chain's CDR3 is CASSLGQRQETQYF. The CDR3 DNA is TGTGCCAGCAGCTTGGGACAGAGACAAGAGACCCAGTACTTC.

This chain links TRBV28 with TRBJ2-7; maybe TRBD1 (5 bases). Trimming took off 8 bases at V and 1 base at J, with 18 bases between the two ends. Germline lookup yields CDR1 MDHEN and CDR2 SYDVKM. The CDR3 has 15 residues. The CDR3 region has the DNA TGTGCCAGCCCACCCCCGGGCAGACAGTCCTACGAGCAGTACTTC. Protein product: CASPPPGRQSYEQYF.

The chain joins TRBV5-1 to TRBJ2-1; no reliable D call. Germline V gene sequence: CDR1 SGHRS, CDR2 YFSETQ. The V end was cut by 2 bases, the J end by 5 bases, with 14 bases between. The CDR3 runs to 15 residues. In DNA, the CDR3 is TGCGCCAGCAGCTTAGACCCTGGACGGAACAATGAGCAGTTCTTC. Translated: CASSLDPGRNNEQFF.

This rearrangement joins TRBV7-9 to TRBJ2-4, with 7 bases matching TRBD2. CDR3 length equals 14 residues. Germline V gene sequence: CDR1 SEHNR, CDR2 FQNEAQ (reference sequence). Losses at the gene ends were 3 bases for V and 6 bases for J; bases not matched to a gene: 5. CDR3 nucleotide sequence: TGTGCCAGCAGCTTGGGAGGGGCTTCAAACATTCAGTACTTC. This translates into CASSLGGASNIQYF.

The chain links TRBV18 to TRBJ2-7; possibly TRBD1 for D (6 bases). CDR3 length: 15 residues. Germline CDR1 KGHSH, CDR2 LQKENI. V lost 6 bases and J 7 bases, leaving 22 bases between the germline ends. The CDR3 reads CASSPQGQGVGEQYF. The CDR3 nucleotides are TGTGCCAGCTCCCCCCAGGGGCAGGGTGTTGGGGAGCAGTACTTC.

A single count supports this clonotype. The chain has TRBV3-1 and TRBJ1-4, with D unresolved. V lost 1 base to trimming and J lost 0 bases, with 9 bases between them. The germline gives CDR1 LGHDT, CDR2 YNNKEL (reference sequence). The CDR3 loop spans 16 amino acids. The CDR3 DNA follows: TGTGCCAGCAGCCAAGTCAAGCGAACAACTAATGAAAAACTGTTTTTT. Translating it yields CASSQVKRTTNEKLFF.

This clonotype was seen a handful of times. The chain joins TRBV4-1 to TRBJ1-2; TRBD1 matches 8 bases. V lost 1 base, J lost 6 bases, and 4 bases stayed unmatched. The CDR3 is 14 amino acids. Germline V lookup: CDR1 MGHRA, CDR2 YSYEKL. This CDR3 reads CASSQAGQGNGYTF. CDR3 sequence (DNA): TGCGCCAGCAGCCAAGCTGGACAGGGCAATGGCTACACCTTC.

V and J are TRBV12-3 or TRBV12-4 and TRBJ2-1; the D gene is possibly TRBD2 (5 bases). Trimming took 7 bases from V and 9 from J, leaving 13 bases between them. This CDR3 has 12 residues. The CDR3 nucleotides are TGTGCCAGCACCGAGCGGATGGGTGAGCAGTTCTTC. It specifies CASTERMGEQFF.

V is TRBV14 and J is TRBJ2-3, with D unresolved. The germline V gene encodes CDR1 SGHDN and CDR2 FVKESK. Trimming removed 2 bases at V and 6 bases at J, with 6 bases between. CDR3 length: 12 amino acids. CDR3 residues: CASSQKRDTQYF. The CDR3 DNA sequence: TGTGCCAGCAGCCAAAAAAGGGATACGCAGTATTTT.

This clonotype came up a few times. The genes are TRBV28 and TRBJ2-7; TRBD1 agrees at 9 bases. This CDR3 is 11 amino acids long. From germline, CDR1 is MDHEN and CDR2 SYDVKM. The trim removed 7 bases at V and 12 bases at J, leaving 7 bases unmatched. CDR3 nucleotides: TGTGCCAGCACCGACCGGACAGGGGTGTACTTC. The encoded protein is CASTDRTGVYF.

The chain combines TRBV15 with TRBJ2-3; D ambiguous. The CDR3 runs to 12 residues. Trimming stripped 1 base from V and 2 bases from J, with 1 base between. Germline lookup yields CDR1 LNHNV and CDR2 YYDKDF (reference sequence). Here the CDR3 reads CATSRATDTQYF. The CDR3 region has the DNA TGTGCCACCAGCAGAGCCACAGATACGCAGTATTTT.

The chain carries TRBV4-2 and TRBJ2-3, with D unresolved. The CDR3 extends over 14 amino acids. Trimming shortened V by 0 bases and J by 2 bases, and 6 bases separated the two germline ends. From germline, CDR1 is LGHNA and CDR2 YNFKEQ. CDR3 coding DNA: TGTGCCAGCAGCCAAGATGCTCACACAGATACGCAGTATTTT. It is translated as CASSQDAHTDTQYF.

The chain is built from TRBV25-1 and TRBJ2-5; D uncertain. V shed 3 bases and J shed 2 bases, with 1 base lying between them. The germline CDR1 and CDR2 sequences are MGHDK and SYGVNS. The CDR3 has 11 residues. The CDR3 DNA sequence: TGTGCCAGCAGTGAGCAAGAGACCCAGTACTTC. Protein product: CASSEQETQYF.

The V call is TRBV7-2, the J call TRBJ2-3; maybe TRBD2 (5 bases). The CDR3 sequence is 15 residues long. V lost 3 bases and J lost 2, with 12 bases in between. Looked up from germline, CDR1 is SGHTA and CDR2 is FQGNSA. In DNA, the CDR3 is TGTGCCAGCAGCTTCGTCCCGGGAACCACAGATACGCAGTATTTT. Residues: CASSFVPGTTDTQYF.

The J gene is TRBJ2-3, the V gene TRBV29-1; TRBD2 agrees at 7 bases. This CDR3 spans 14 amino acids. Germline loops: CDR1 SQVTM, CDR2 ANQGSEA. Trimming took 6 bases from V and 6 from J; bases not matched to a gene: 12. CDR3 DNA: TGCAGCGTATCCCGGGGGGACCGAGGGGATACGCAGTATTTT. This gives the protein CSVSRGDRGDTQYF.

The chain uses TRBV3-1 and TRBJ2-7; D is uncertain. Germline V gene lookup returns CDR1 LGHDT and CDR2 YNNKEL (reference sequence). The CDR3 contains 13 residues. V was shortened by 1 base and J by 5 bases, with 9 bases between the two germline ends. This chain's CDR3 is CASSQGWRNEQYF. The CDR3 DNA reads TGTGCCAGCAGCCAAGGTTGGAGAAACGAGCAGTACTTC.

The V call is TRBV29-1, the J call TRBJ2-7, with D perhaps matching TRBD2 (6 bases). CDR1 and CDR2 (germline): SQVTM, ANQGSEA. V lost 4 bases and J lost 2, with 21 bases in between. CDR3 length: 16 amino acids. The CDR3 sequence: CSVGEGRWGSTYEQYF. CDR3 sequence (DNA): TGCAGCGTTGGAGAGGGGAGGTGGGGTAGTACCTACGAGCAGTACTTC.

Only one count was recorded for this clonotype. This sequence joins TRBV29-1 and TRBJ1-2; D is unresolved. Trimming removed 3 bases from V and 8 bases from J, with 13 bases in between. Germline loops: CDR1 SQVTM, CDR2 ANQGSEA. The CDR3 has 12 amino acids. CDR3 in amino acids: CSVDGLGDGYTF. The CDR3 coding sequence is TGCAGCGTTGACGGGTTGGGCGACGGCTACACCTTC.

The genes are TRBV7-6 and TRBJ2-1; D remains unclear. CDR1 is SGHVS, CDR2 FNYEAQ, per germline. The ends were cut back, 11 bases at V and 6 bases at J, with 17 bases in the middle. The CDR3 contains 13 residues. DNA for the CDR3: TGTGCCCTCTCTGGCGGACCAGGCAATGAGCAGTTCTTC. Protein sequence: CALSGGPGNEQFF.

Here the CDR3 DNA reads TGTGCCAGCAGCGCTCAAGCGGGGTTGGGTCGGGGCTACACCTTC. Translating it yields CASSAQAGLGRGYTF. The genes are TRBV9 and TRBJ1-2; D unresolved. The CDR3 sequence is 15 residues long. Looked up from germline, CDR1 is SGDLS and CDR2 is YYNGEE. Trimming cost V 3 bases and J 8 bases, with 20 bases left between them.

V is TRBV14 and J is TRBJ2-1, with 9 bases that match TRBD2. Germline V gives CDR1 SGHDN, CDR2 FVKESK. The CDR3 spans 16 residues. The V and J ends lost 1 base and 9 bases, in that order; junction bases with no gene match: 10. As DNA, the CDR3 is TGTGCCAGCAGCCAAGCTAGAGGTAGCGGGAGCGTTGAGCAGTTCTTC. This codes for CASSQARGSGSVEQFF. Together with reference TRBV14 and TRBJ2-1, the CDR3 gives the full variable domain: EAGVTQFPSHSVIEKGQTVTLRCDPISGHDNLYWYRRVMGKEIKFLLHFVKESKQDESGMPNNRFLAERTGGTYSTLKVQPAELEDSGVYFCASSQARGSGSVEQFFGPGTRLTVL.

The CDR3 loop reads CASRPSGANTGELFF. DNA for the CDR3: TGTGCCAGCAGGCCTAGCGGCGCGAACACCGGGGAGCTGTTTTTT. The V call is TRBV5-4, the J call TRBJ2-2; 7 positions match TRBD2. This CDR3 spans 15 amino acids. CDR1 and CDR2 (germline): SGHNT, YYREEE (reference sequence). V shed 5 bases and J 0 bases; nucleotides not matched to a gene: 4. Full variable domain (remainder filled in from reference TRBV5-4 and TRBJ2-2): ETGVTQSPTHLIKTRGQQVTLRCSSQSGHNTVSWYQQALGQGPQFIFQYYREEENGRGNFPPRFSGLQFPNYSSELNVNALELDDSALYLCASRPSGANTGELFFGEGSRLTVL.

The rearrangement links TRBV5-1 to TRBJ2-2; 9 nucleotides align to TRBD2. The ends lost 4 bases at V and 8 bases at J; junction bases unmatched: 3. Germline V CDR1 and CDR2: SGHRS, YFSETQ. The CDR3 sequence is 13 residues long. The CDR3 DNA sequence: TGCGCCAGCAGCCCTAGCGGGACAGGGGAGCTGTTTTTT. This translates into CASSPSGTGELFF.

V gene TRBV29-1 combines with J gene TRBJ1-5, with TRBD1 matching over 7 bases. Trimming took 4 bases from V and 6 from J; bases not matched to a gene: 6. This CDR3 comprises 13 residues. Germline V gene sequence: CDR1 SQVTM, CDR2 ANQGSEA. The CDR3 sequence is CSVGDRGGQPQHF. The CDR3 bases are TGCAGCGTTGGGGACAGAGGTGGTCAGCCCCAGCATTTT.

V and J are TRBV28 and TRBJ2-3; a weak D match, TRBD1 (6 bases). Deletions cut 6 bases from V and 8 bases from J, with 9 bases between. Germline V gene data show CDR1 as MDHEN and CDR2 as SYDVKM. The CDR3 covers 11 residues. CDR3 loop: CASSLRGTQYF. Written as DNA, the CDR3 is TGTGCCAGCAGCCTCAGGGGTACGCAGTATTTT.

CDR3 DNA sequence: TGTGCCAGCTCATCGGGGCAAAATCAGCCCCAGCATTTT. Residues: CASSSGQNQPQHF. V gene TRBV18 combines with J gene TRBJ1-5, with D possibly matching TRBD1 (5 bases). CDR3 length: 13 residues. The V gene lost 5 bases and the J gene lost 4 bases, with 9 bases spanning the gap. Per germline, CDR1 KGHSH and CDR2 LQKENI.

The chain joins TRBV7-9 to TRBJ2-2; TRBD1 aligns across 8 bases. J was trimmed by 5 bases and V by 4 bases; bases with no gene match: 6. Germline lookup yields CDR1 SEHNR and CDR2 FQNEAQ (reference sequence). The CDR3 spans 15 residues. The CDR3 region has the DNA TGTGCCAGCAGCTCGCGGGACAGGCAGACCGGGGAGCTGTTTTTT. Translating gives CASSSRDRQTGELFF.